This T cell receptor beta chain was captured in a study of cytomegalovirus exposure and HLA in healthy donors. General study findings and limits: Near-uniform donor sequencing depth was presumed by presence/absence analyses.

The PCR had 60 Vbeta and 13 Jbeta primers. TCRdb's table, derived via immunoSEQ multiplex PCR, lists solely in-frame clones and lacks some. The sample lists some 110,000 clones, less than 80% occurring once. Germline V CDR1 and CDR2: MNHEY, SVGAGI. Trimming removed 5 bases from V and 10 bases from J, with 14 bases in between. This CDR3 contains 13 residues. As for this clone: The antigen remains unidentified.

The TCR sequence derives from a woman aged 40 to 50 in good health and CMV-seropositive. Sequenced: PBMCs. This chain connects TRBV6-5 to TRBJ1-4, with D unresolved. The CDR3 DNA is TGTGCCAGCAGTCCGGAAGGGAGAGGAAAACTGTTTTTT. This sequence encodes CASSPEGRGKLFF.